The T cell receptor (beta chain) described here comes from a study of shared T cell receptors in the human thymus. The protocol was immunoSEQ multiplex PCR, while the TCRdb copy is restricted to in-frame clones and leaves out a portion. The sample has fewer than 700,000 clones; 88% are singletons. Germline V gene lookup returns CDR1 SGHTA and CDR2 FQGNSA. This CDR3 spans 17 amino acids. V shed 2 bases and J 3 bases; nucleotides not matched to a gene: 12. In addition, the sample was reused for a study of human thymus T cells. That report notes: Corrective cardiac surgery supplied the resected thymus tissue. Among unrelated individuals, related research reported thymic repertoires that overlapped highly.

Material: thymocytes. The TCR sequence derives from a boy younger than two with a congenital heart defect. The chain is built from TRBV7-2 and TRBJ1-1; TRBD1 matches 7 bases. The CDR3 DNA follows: TGTGCCAGCAGCTTACCAAGACCGGGACAGACGTACACTGAAGCTTTCTTT. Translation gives CASSLPRPGQTYTEAFF. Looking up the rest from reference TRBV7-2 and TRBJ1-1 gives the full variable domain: GAGVSQSPSNKVTEKGKDVELRCDPISGHTALYWYRQSLGQGLEFLIYFQGNSAPDKSGLPSDRFSAERTGGSVSTLTIQRTQQEDSAVYLCASSLPRPGQTYTEAFFGQGTRLTVV.